Detailed here is one T cell receptor (beta chain). Its antigen remains unknown. The sample comes from a study of T cell responses to AZD1222 COVID-19 vaccine. Findings and caveats of the study: Along spike, vaccine-associated CD4 TCRs were found throughout, with dominance at 160-218 and 743-854. The sample set comprised mostly white British donors with more females, and clonal diversity was possibly underestimated.

Sequencing used immunoSEQ multiplex PCR; TCRdb keeps in-frame clones, though not all of them. The sample holds 150,000 to 200,000 clones, 80% to 95% seen once. CDR3 length: 14 residues. Trimming shortened V by 7 bases and J by 2 bases, and 12 bases separated the two germline ends. Germline CDR1 and CDR2: SNHLY and FYNNEI. Sequenced material: peripheral blood, taken 28 days after the second AZD1222 dose. The rearrangement uses TRBV2 and TRBJ1-3; D is undetermined. This receptor was taken from an adult who received the AZD1222 COVID-19 vaccine. CDR3 residues: CASIPGEAGNTIYF. DNA for the CDR3: TGTGCCAGCATACCTGGGGAAGCTGGAAACACCATATATTTT. Using reference TRBV2 and TRBJ1-3 for the parts outside the CDR3, the full variable domain is EPEVTQTPSHQVTQMGQEVILRCVPISNHLYFYWYRQILGQKVEFLVSFYNNEISEKSEIFDDQFSVERPDGSNFTLKIRSTKLEDSAMYFCASIPGEAGNTIYFGEGSWLTVV.